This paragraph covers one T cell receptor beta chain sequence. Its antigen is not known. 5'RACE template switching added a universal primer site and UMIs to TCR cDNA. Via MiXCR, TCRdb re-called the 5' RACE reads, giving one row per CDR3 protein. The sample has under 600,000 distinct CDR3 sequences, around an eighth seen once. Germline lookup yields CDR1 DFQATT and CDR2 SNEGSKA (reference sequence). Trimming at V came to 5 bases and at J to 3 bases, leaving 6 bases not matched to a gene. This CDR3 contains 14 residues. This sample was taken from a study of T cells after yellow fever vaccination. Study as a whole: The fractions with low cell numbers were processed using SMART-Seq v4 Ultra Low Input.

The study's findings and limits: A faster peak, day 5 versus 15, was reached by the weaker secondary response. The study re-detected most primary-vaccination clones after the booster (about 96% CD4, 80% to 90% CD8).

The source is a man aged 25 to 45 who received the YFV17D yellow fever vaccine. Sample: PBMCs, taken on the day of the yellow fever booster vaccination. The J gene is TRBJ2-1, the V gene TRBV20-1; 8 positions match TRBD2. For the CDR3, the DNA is TGCAGTGCTCCGCGGGGGGCCGGCTACAATGAGCAGTTCTTC. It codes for CSAPRGAGYNEQFF.